This record concerns one TCR beta chain sequence. This specimen comes from a study of blood T cell repertoires in COVID-19. Study overall: T cells, B-cell-depleted T cells, or PBMCs supplied cDNA or gDNA.

This CDR3 is built from 13 residues. V lost 4 bases, J lost 7 bases, and 13 bases lay in between. CDR1 and CDR2 (germline): SNHLY, FYNNEI. TCRdb's table, derived via immunoSEQ multiplex PCR, lists solely in-frame clones and lacks some. This repertoire shows 100,000 to 120,000 clones, roughly 80% found once; its top ten account for approximately 15%. The chain is built from TRBV2 and TRBJ1-2; D is undetermined. The TCR originated in an older woman with acute or convalescent COVID-19. The sample was peripheral blood. The CDR3 DNA follows: TGTGCCAGCAGTGTTCGAGCCGCCGGTGGCTACACCTTC. Its translation is CASSVRAAGGYTF.